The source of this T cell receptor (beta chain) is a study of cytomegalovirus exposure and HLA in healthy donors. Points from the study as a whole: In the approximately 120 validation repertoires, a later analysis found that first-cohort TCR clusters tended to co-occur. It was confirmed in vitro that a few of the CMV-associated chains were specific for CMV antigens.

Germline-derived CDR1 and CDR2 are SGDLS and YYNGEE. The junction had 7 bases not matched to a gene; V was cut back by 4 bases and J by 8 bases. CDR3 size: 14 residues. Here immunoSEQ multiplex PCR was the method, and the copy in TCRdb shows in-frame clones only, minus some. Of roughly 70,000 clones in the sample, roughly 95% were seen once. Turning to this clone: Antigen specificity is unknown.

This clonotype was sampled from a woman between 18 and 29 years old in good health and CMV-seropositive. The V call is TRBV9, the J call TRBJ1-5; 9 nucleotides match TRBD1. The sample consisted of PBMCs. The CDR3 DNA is TGTGCCAGCAGCATCACAGGGGGCCGAGAGCCCCAGCATTTT. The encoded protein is CASSITGGREPQHF.